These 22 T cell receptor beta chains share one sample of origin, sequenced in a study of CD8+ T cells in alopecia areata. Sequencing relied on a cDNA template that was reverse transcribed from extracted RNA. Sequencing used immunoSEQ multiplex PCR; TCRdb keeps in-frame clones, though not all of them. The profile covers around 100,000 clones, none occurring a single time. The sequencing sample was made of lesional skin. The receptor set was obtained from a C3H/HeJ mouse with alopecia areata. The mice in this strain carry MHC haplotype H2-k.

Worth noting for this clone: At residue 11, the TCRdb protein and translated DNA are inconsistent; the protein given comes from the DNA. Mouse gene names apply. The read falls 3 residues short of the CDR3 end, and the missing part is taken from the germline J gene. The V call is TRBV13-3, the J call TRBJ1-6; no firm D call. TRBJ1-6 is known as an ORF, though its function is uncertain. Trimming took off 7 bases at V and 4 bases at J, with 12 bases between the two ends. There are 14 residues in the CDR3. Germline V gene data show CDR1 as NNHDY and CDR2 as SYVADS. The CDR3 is CASVDTPYNSPLYF. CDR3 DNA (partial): TGTGCCAGCGTTGACACACCTTATAATTCGCCC.

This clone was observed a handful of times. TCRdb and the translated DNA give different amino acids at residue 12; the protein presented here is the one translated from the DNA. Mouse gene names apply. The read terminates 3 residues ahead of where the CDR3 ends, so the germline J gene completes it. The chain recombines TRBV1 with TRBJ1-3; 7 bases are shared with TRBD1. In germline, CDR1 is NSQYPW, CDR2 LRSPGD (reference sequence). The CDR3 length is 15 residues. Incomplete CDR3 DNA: TGCCCCTGCAGTGCAGCGGGACAGCCTGGAAATACG. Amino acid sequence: CPCSAAGQPGNT. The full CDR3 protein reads CPCSAAGQPGNTLYF.

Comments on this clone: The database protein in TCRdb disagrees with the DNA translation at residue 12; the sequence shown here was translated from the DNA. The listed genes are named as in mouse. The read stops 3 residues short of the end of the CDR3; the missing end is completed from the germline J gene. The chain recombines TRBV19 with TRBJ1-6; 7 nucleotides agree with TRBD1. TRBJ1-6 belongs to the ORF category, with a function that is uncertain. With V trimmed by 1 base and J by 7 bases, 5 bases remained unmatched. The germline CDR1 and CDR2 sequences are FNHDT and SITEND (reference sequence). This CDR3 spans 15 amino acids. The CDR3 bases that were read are TGTGCCAGCAGTATACGGTCAGGGGGAAATTCGCCC. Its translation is CASSIRSGGNSP. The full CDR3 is CASSIRSGGNSPLYF.

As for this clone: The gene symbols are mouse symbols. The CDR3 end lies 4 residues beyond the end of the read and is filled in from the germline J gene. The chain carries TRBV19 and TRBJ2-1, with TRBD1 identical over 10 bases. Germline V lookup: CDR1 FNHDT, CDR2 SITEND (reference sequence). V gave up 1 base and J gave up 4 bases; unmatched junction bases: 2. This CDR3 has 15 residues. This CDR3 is CASSIQDRGYAEQFF. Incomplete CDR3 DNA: TGTGCCAGCAGTATACAGGACAGGGGGTATGCT. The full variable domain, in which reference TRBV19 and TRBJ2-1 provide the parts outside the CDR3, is GGIITQTPKFLIGQEGQKLTLKCQQNFNHDTMYWYRQDSGKGLRLIYYSITENDLQKGDLSEGYDASREKKSSFSLTVTSAQKNEMAVFLCASSIQDRGYAEQFFGPGTRLTVL.

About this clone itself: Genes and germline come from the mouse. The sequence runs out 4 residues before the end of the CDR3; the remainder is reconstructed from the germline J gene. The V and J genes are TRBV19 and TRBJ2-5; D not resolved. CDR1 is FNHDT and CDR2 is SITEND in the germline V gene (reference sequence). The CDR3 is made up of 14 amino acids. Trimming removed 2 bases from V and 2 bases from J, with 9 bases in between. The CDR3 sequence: CASSILRSQDTQYF. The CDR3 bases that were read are TGTGCCAGCAGTATCCTGAGAAGCCAAGAC.

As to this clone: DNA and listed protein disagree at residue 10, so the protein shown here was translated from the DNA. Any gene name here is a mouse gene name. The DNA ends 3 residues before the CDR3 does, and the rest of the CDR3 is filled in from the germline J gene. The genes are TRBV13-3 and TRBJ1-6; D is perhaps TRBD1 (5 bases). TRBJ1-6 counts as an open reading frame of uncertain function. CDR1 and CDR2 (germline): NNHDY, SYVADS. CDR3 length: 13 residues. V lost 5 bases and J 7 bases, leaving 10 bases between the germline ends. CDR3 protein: CASRDITNSPLYF. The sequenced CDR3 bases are TGTGCCAGCAGGGACATAACGAATTCGCCC.

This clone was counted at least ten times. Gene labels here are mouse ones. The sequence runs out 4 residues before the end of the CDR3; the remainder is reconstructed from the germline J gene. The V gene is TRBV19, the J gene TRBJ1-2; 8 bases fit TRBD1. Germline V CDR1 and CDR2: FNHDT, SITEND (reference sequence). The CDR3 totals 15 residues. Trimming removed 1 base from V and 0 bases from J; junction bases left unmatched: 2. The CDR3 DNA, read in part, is TGTGCCAGCAGTATATTGGGACAGGCAAACTCC. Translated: CASSILGQANS. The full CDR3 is CASSILGQANSDYTF.

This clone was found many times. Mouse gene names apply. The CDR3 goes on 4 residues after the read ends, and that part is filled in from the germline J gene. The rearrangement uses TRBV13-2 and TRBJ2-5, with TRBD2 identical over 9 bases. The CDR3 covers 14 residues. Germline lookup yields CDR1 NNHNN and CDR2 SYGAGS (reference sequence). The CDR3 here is CASGDGLGEDTQYF. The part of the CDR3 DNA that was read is TGTGCCAGCGGTGATGGACTGGGGGAAGAC.

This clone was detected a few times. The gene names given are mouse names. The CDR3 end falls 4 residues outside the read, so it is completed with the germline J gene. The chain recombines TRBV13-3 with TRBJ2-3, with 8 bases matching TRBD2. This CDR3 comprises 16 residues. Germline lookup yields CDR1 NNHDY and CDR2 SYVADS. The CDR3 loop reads CASSDGRLGGVETLYF. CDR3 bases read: TGTGCCAGCAGTGATGGTAGGCTGGGGGGTGTAGAA.

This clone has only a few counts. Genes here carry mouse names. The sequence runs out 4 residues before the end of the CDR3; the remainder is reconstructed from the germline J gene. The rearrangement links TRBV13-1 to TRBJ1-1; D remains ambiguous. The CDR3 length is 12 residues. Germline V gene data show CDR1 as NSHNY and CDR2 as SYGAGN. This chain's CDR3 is CASSDEGREVFF. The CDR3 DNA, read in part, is TGTGCCAGCAGTGATGAGGGTAGA.

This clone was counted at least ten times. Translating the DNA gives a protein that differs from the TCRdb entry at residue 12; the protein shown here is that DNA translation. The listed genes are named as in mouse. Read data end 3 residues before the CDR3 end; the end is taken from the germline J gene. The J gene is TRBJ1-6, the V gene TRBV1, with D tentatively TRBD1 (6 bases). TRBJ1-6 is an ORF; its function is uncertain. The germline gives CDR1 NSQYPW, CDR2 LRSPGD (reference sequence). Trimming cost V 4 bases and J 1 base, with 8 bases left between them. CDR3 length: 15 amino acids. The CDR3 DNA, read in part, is TGCACCTGCAGTGTGGGGGGCTCCTATAATTCGCCC. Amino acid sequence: CTCSVGGSYNSP. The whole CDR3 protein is CTCSVGGSYNSPLYF.

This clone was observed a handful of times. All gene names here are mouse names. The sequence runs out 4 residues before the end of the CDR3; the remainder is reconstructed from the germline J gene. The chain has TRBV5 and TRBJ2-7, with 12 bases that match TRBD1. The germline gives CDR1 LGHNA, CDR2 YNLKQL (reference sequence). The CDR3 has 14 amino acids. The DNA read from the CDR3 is TGTGCCAGCAGCCCGGGACAGGGGGCCGAT. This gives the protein CASSPGQGAD. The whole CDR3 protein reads CASSPGQGADEQYF.

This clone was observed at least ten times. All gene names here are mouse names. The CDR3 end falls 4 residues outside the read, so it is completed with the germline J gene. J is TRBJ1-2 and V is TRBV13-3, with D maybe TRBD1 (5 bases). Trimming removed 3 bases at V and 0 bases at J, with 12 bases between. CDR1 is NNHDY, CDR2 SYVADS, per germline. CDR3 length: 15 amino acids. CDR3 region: CASSGSSTANSDYTF. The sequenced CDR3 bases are TGTGCCAGCAGTGGGTCCTCGACAGCAAACTCC.

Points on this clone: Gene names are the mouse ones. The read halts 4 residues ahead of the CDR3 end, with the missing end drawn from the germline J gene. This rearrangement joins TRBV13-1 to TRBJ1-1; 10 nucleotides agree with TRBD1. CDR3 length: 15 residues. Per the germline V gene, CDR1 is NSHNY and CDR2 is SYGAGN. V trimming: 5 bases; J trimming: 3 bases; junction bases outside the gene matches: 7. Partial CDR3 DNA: TGTGCCAGCAGCCCGGGACAGGGGTGGGACACA. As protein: CASSPGQGWDT. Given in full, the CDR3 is CASSPGQGWDTEVFF.

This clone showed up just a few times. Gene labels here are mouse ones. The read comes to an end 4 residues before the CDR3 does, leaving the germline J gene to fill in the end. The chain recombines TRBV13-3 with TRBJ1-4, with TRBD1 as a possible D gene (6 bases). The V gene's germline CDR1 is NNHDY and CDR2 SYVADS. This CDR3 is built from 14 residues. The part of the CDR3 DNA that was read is TGTGCCAGCAGTGATCTCAGCAGGGGCGAA. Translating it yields CASSDLSRGE. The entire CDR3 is CASSDLSRGERLFF.

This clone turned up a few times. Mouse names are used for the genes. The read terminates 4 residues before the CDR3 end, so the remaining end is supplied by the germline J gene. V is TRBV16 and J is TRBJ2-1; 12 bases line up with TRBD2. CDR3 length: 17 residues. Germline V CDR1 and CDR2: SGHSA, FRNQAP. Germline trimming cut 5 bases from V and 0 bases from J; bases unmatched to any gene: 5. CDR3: CASSADWGGHNYAEQFF. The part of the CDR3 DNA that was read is TGTGCAAGCAGCGCGGACTGGGGGGGGCATAACTATGCT.

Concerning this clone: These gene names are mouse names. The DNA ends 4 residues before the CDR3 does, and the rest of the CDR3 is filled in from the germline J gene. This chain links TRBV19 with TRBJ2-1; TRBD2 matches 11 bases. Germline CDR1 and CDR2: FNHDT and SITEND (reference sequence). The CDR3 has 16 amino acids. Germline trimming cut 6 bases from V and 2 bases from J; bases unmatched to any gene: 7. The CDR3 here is CASTTGGAPHYAEQFF. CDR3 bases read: TGTGCCAGCACTACTGGGGGGGCGCCCCACTATGCT.

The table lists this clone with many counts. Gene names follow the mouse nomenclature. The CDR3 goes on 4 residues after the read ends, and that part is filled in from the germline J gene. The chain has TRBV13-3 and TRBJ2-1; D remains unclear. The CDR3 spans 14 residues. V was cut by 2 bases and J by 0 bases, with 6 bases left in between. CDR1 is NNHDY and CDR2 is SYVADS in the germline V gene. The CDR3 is CASSDYNNYAEQFF. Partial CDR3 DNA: TGTGCCAGCAGTGACTACAATAACTATGCT.

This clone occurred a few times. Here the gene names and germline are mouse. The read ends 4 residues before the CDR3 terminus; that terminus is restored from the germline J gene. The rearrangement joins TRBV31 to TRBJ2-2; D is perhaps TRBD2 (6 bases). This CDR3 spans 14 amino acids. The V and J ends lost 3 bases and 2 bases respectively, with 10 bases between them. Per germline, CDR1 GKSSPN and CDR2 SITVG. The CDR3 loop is CAWSRDFNTGQLYF. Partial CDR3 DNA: TGTGCCTGGAGCCGGGACTTTAACACCGGG.

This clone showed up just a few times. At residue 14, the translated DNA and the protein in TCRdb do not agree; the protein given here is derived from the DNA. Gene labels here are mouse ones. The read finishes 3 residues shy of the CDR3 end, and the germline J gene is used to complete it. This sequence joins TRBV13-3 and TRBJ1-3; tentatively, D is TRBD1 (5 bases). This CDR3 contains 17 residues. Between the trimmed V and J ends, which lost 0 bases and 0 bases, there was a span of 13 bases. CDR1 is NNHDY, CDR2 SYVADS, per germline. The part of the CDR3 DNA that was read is TGTGCCAGCAGTGATGGGGGGGGAGCCTTTTCTGGAAATACG. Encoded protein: CASSDGGGAFSGNT. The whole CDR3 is CASSDGGGAFSGNTLYF.

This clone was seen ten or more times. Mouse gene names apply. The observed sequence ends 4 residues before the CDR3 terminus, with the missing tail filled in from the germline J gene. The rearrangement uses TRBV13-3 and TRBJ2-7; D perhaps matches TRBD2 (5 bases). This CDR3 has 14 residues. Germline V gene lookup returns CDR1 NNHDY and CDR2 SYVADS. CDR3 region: CASSDALGDYEQYF. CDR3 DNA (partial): TGTGCCAGCAGTGATGCCCTGGGAGATTAT.

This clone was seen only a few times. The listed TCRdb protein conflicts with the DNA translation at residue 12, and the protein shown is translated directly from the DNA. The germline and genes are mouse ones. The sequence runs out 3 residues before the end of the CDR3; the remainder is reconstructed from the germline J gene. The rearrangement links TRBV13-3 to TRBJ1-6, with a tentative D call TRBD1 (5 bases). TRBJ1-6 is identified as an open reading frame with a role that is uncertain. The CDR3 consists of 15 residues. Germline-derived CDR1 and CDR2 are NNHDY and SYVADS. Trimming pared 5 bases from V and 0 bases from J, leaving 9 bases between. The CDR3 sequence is CASSGGGSYNSPLYF. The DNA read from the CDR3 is TGTGCCAGCAGCGGTGGGGGTTCCTATAATTCGCCC.